The rows below give T cell receptor beta chains drawn from one sample of a study of Ad26.COV2.S vaccination and SARS-CoV-2 variants. The data were produced by immunoSEQ multiplex PCR, yet TCRdb's version contains in-frame clones alone and is incomplete. The data show about 350,000 clones, about 89% seen once. This sample comprised peripheral blood, obtained in a trial of Ad26.COV2.S vaccine versus placebo. Receptors originate from a person between 18 and 59 years old who received the Ad26.COV2.S COVID-19 vaccine or a placebo. Both conserved end residues are part of each CDR3. A D gene is named only where the DNA matches it firmly. A clone size is listed for some rows: how often the clone was seen (once, few, many), or a class if it is expanded.

d_call: NA; clone_size: NA; cdr3_length: 15; v_call: TRBV7-9; j_call: TRBJ2-5; cdr3_aa: CASSSWDGWRETQYF; cdr3_nt: TGTGCCAGCAGCTCCTGGGACGGATGGCGGGAGACCCAGTACTTC
d_call: NA; clone_size: NA; cdr3_length: 13; v_call: TRBV6-5; j_call: TRBJ1-5; cdr3_aa: CASSLREGQPQHF; cdr3_nt: TGTGCCAGCAGTTTGAGGGAAGGGCAGCCCCAGCATTTT
d_call: NA; clone_size: NA; cdr3_length: 16; v_call: TRBV19; j_call: TRBJ1-4; cdr3_aa: CASSTDSLGTNEKLFF; cdr3_nt: TGTGCCAGTAGTACGGACAGCCTTGGTACTAATGAAAAACTGTTTTTT
d_call: NA; clone_size: once; cdr3_length: 11; v_call: TRBV27; j_call: TRBJ2-1; cdr3_aa: CASSFFNEQFF; cdr3_nt: TGTGCCAGCAGTTTCTTCAATGAGCAGTTCTTC
d_call: TRBD2; clone_size: NA; cdr3_length: 17; v_call: TRBV10-3; j_call: TRBJ2-7; cdr3_aa: CAISESRLAGGNYEQYF; cdr3_nt: TGTGCCATCAGTGAGTCCAGACTAGCGGGCGGGAATTACGAGCAGTACTTC
d_call: NA; clone_size: NA; cdr3_length: 11; v_call: TRBV20-1; j_call: TRBJ2-5; cdr3_aa: CSVEGRKTQYF; cdr3_nt: TGCAGTGTGGAGGGGAGGAAGACCCAGTACTTC
d_call: NA; clone_size: NA; cdr3_length: 15; v_call: TRBV28; j_call: TRBJ2-1; cdr3_aa: CASSSLADSYNEQFF; cdr3_nt: TGTGCCAGCAGTTCCCTAGCGGACAGCTACAATGAGCAGTTCTTC
d_call: NA; clone_size: NA; cdr3_length: 12; v_call: TRBV29-1; j_call: TRBJ2-1; cdr3_aa: CSVDLEADEQFF; cdr3_nt: TGCAGCGTTGATCTGGAGGCGGACGAGCAGTTCTTC
d_call: NA; clone_size: few; cdr3_length: 15; v_call: TRBV7-8; j_call: TRBJ2-7; cdr3_aa: CASSLAMGRTYEQYF; cdr3_nt: TGTGCCAGCAGCTTAGCGATGGGCAGGACCTACGAGCAGTACTTC
d_call: NA; clone_size: NA; cdr3_length: 12; v_call: TRBV2; j_call: TRBJ1-2; cdr3_aa: CASSIGQYGYTF; cdr3_nt: TGTGCCAGCAGTATTGGACAGTATGGCTACACCTTC
d_call: NA; clone_size: NA; cdr3_length: 17; v_call: TRBV14; j_call: TRBJ2-2; cdr3_aa: CASSQELPGAGTGELFF; cdr3_nt: TGTGCCAGCAGCCAAGAACTTCCAGGGGCGGGAACCGGGGAGCTGTTTTTT
d_call: TRBD1; clone_size: NA; cdr3_length: 11; v_call: TRBV6-5; j_call: TRBJ2-7; cdr3_aa: CATGTAYEQYF; cdr3_nt: TGTGCGACAGGGACCGCCTACGAGCAGTACTTC
d_call: NA; clone_size: NA; cdr3_length: 13; v_call: TRBV12-3/TRBV12-4; j_call: TRBJ2-1; cdr3_aa: CASSLAHFNEQFF; cdr3_nt: TGTGCCAGCAGTTTAGCCCACTTCAATGAGCAGTTCTTC
d_call: TRBD1; clone_size: once; cdr3_length: 13; v_call: TRBV5-1; j_call: TRBJ1-2; cdr3_aa: CASSPTGAGGYTF; cdr3_nt: TGCGCCAGCAGCCCTACAGGGGCTGGTGGCTACACCTTC
d_call: NA; clone_size: NA; cdr3_length: 13; v_call: TRBV29-1; j_call: TRBJ2-1; cdr3_aa: CSVEGVPYNEQFF; cdr3_nt: TGCAGCGTTGAGGGGGTCCCCTACAATGAGCAGTTCTTC
d_call: NA; clone_size: NA; cdr3_length: 12; v_call: TRBV6-2/TRBV6-3; j_call: TRBJ2-2; cdr3_aa: CASSWGAGELFF; cdr3_nt: TGTGCCAGCAGTTGGGGGGCCGGGGAGCTGTTTTTT
d_call: NA; clone_size: NA; cdr3_length: 12; v_call: TRBV29-1; j_call: TRBJ1-1; cdr3_aa: CSVLRSGTEAFF; cdr3_nt: TGCAGCGTTTTGCGGTCGGGCACTGAAGCTTTCTTT
d_call: TRBD1; clone_size: NA; cdr3_length: 13; v_call: TRBV19; j_call: TRBJ1-5; cdr3_aa: CGAGGWADQPQHF; cdr3_nt: TGTGGCGCAGGGGGCTGGGCGGATCAGCCCCAGCATTTT
d_call: NA; clone_size: NA; cdr3_length: 13; v_call: TRBV6-5; j_call: TRBJ1-5; cdr3_aa: CASRVQGGQPQHF; cdr3_nt: TGTGCCAGCAGAGTACAGGGCGGACAGCCCCAGCATTTT
d_call: NA; clone_size: NA; cdr3_length: 14; v_call: TRBV30; j_call: TRBJ2-3; cdr3_aa: CAWSVGAGRNTQYF; cdr3_nt: TGTGCCTGGAGTGTCGGGGCAGGGAGAAATACGCAGTATTTT
d_call: NA; clone_size: once; cdr3_length: 10; v_call: TRBV6-4; j_call: TRBJ1-6; cdr3_aa: CASRGAPLHF; cdr3_nt: TGTGCCAGCAGGGGGGCACCCCTCCACTTT
d_call: NA; clone_size: NA; cdr3_length: 11; v_call: TRBV20-1; j_call: TRBJ1-2; cdr3_aa: CSARGGWGYTF; cdr3_nt: TGCAGTGCTAGAGGAGGTTGGGGCTACACCTTC
d_call: NA; clone_size: NA; cdr3_length: 15; v_call: TRBV6-5; j_call: TRBJ1-4; cdr3_aa: CASHGWESRFEKLFF; cdr3_nt: TGTGCCAGTCACGGATGGGAGTCAAGGTTTGAAAAACTGTTTTTT
d_call: TRBD1; clone_size: NA; cdr3_length: 14; v_call: TRBV6-2/TRBV6-3; j_call: TRBJ2-1; cdr3_aa: CASSQEGAGGEQFF; cdr3_nt: TGTGCCAGCAGTCAAGAGGGGGCAGGAGGAGAGCAGTTCTTC
d_call: TRBD1; clone_size: NA; cdr3_length: 14; v_call: TRBV19; j_call: TRBJ2-2; cdr3_aa: CASSSGTGTGELFF; cdr3_nt: TGTGCCAGTAGTTCCGGGACAGGGACCGGGGAGCTGTTTTTT
d_call: TRBD2; clone_size: NA; cdr3_length: 20; v_call: TRBV5-4; j_call: TRBJ2-4; cdr3_aa: CASSWAPVASGGAAKNIQYF; cdr3_nt: TGTGCCAGCAGCTGGGCACCTGTGGCTAGCGGGGGGGCTGCCAAAAACATTCAGTACTTC
d_call: NA; clone_size: NA; cdr3_length: 12; v_call: TRBV18; j_call: TRBJ2-5; cdr3_aa: CASSPSQETQYF; cdr3_nt: TGTGCCAGCTCACCTTCCCAAGAGACCCAGTACTTC
d_call: NA; clone_size: NA; cdr3_length: 14; v_call: TRBV28; j_call: TRBJ1-2; cdr3_aa: CASKRGQGLYGYTF; cdr3_nt: TGTGCCAGCAAGCGGGGCCAGGGCCTTTATGGCTACACCTTC
d_call: NA; clone_size: NA; cdr3_length: 13; v_call: TRBV28; j_call: TRBJ2-7; cdr3_aa: CASSRRGDYEQYF; cdr3_nt: TGTGCCAGCAGTCGGCGAGGAGACTACGAGCAGTACTTC
d_call: NA; clone_size: NA; cdr3_length: 15; v_call: TRBV7-9; j_call: TRBJ1-2; cdr3_aa: CASSFSDPANYGYTF; cdr3_nt: TGTGCCAGCAGCTTCTCGGACCCGGCTAACTATGGCTACACCTTC
d_call: NA; clone_size: NA; cdr3_length: 19; v_call: TRBV1; j_call: TRBJ2-4; cdr3_aa: CTSSNLSGGSAIAKNIQYF; cdr3_nt: TGCACCAGCAGCAACCTTAGCGGGGGGTCCGCAATAGCCAAAAACATTCAGTACTTC
d_call: NA; clone_size: NA; cdr3_length: 14; v_call: TRBV3-1/TRBV3-2; j_call: TRBJ2-5; cdr3_aa: CASSLNEYQETQYF; cdr3_nt: TGTGCCAGCAGCCTCAACGAGTACCAAGAGACCCAGTACTTC
d_call: NA; clone_size: NA; cdr3_length: 15; v_call: TRBV29-1; j_call: TRBJ1-2; cdr3_aa: CSVEKGGQGTHGYTF; cdr3_nt: TGCAGCGTTGAGAAAGGGGGTCAGGGGACTCATGGCTACACCTTC
d_call: NA; clone_size: NA; cdr3_length: 15; v_call: TRBV2; j_call: TRBJ1-6; cdr3_aa: CASRPESGVGSPLHF; cdr3_nt: TGTGCCAGCAGGCCCGAATCGGGGGTAGGATCACCCCTCCACTTT
d_call: NA; clone_size: NA; cdr3_length: 15; v_call: TRBV19; j_call: TRBJ1-2; cdr3_aa: CASSKFSGDSYGYTF; cdr3_nt: TGTGCCAGTAGTAAGTTTTCAGGGGACTCCTATGGCTACACCTTC
d_call: NA; clone_size: NA; cdr3_length: 11; v_call: TRBV5-6; j_call: TRBJ2-2; cdr3_aa: CASQWGRELFF; cdr3_nt: TGTGCCAGCCAATGGGGCCGGGAGCTGTTTTTT
d_call: TRBD2; clone_size: NA; cdr3_length: 15; v_call: TRBV27; j_call: TRBJ2-1; cdr3_aa: CASSLVTSGDNEQFF; cdr3_nt: TGTGCCAGCAGTTTAGTCACTAGCGGGGACAATGAGCAGTTCTTC
d_call: NA; clone_size: NA; cdr3_length: 13; v_call: TRBV5-1; j_call: TRBJ2-1; cdr3_aa: CASSVRGNNEQFF; cdr3_nt: TGCGCCAGCAGTGTCCGGGGAAACAATGAGCAGTTCTTC
d_call: NA; clone_size: NA; cdr3_length: 14; v_call: TRBV5-4; j_call: TRBJ2-2; cdr3_aa: CASRFDSNTGELFF; cdr3_nt: TGTGCCAGCCGCTTCGATTCGAACACCGGGGAGCTGTTTTTT
d_call: TRBD1; clone_size: NA; cdr3_length: 17; v_call: TRBV3-1/TRBV3-2; j_call: TRBJ1-6; cdr3_aa: CASSRIKGTAYNSPLHF; cdr3_nt: TGTGCCAGCAGCCGAATTAAAGGGACAGCGTATAATTCACCCCTCCACTTT
d_call: NA; clone_size: NA; cdr3_length: 14; v_call: TRBV19; j_call: TRBJ1-5; cdr3_aa: CASSFSTTNQPQHF; cdr3_nt: TGTGCCAGTAGTTTCAGTACCACTAATCAGCCCCAGCATTTT
d_call: NA; clone_size: NA; cdr3_length: 15; v_call: TRBV4-2; j_call: TRBJ2-7; cdr3_aa: CASSQDPTPTREQYF; cdr3_nt: TGTGCCAGCAGCCAAGACCCCACTCCCACAAGGGAGCAGTACTTC
d_call: TRBD1; clone_size: NA; cdr3_length: 15; v_call: TRBV3-1/TRBV3-2; j_call: TRBJ1-6; cdr3_aa: CASSQEQGFNSPLHF; cdr3_nt: TGTGCCAGCAGCCAAGAACAGGGGTTCAATTCACCCCTCCACTTT
d_call: NA; clone_size: NA; cdr3_length: 13; v_call: TRBV4-1; j_call: TRBJ2-5; cdr3_aa: CASSQAGTETQYF; cdr3_nt: TGCGCCAGCAGCCAAGCGGGGACGGAGACCCAGTACTTC
d_call: NA; clone_size: NA; cdr3_length: 12; v_call: TRBV2; j_call: TRBJ1-1; cdr3_aa: CAGSWTNTEAFF; cdr3_nt: TGTGCCGGCTCTTGGACGAACACTGAAGCTTTCTTT
d_call: NA; clone_size: few; cdr3_length: 17; v_call: TRBV28; j_call: TRBJ2-1; cdr3_aa: CASSIPLQGFTYNEQFF; cdr3_nt: TGTGCCAGCAGTATCCCTCTACAGGGTTTCACCTACAATGAGCAGTTCTTC
d_call: TRBD2; clone_size: NA; cdr3_length: 16; v_call: TRBV9; j_call: TRBJ2-3; cdr3_aa: CASSAISGGDTDTQYF; cdr3_nt: TGTGCCAGCAGCGCAATTAGCGGGGGGGACACAGATACGCAGTATTTT
d_call: NA; clone_size: NA; cdr3_length: 13; v_call: TRBV7-3; j_call: TRBJ2-1; cdr3_aa: CASSPQVRSEQFF; cdr3_nt: TGTGCCAGCAGCCCTCAGGTCAGGAGTGAGCAGTTCTTC
d_call: NA; clone_size: NA; cdr3_length: 15; v_call: TRBV6-5; j_call: TRBJ2-7; cdr3_aa: CASRIDTGNVYEQYF; cdr3_nt: TGTGCCAGCAGGATCGACACTGGAAATGTCTACGAGCAGTACTTC
d_call: TRBD1; clone_size: NA; cdr3_length: 15; v_call: TRBV5-6; j_call: TRBJ2-7; cdr3_aa: CASRFRDSGVYEQYF; cdr3_nt: TGTGCCAGCAGGTTCAGGGACAGTGGAGTCTACGAGCAGTACTTC
d_call: NA; clone_size: NA; cdr3_length: 13; v_call: TRBV7-2; j_call: TRBJ2-5; cdr3_aa: CASSFQGRETQYF; cdr3_nt: TGTGCCAGCAGCTTCCAGGGGAGAGAGACCCAGTACTTC
d_call: NA; clone_size: NA; cdr3_length: 18; v_call: TRBV28; j_call: TRBJ2-2; cdr3_aa: CASNRPPRDPLNTGELFF; cdr3_nt: TGTGCCAGCAATCGACCCCCCCGGGACCCCCTTAACACCGGGGAGCTGTTTTTT
d_call: TRBD1; clone_size: NA; cdr3_length: 11; v_call: TRBV20-1; j_call: TRBJ2-7; cdr3_aa: CSAKQGPEQYF; cdr3_nt: TGCAGTGCCAAACAGGGGCCCGAGCAGTACTTC